Below, 27 T cell receptor beta chains from the same sample are listed, as sequenced in a study of cytomegalovirus exposure and HLA in healthy donors. Only in-frame clones appear in the TCRdb table, and some are missing; sequencing was by immunoSEQ multiplex PCR. The sample has approximately 230,000 clones, approximately 84% seen once. Sequencing was performed on PBMCs. These TCRs come from a man younger than 35 in good health and CMV-seropositive.

The chain has TRBV7-2 and TRBJ1-2; D not resolved. Germline V CDR1 and CDR2: SGHTA, FQGNSA. The ends were cut back, 1 base at V and 3 bases at J, with 12 bases in the middle. The CDR3 has 15 residues. The CDR3 DNA is TGTGCCAGCAGCTTAGGAGGAGGGAACGACTATGGCTACACCTTC. Protein product: CASSLGGGNDYGYTF.

The table lists this clone with a count of one. The chain employs TRBV4-1 and TRBJ2-7, with 13 bases identical to TRBD2. This CDR3 has 19 residues. Germline CDR1 reads MGHRA; CDR2 reads YSYEKL. Trimming removed 3 bases from V and 3 bases from J; junction bases left unmatched: 14. The CDR3 loop reads CASSHPGLAGSYDLYEQYF. DNA of the CDR3: TGCGCCAGCAGCCATCCGGGACTAGCGGGAAGCTATGACCTCTACGAGCAGTACTTC.

The chain is built from TRBV5-6 and TRBJ2-3; D remains ambiguous. The V and J ends lost 0 bases and 14 bases respectively, with 16 bases between them. Germline lookup yields CDR1 SGHDT and CDR2 YYEEEE. The CDR3 is made up of 13 amino acids. This chain's CDR3 is CASSLALESNAYF. The CDR3 coding sequence is TGTGCCAGCAGCTTGGCGCTAGAAAGTAATGCGTATTTT.

This clone was observed once. The chain carries TRBV4-3 and TRBJ2-7; 8 nucleotides align to TRBD2. The germline CDR1 and CDR2 sequences are LGHNA and YSLEER. The CDR3 totals 14 residues. Losses at the gene ends were 0 bases for V and 6 bases for J; bases not matched to a gene: 4. The CDR3 protein is CASSQDWLAGEQYF. CDR3 coding DNA: TGCGCCAGCAGCCAAGATTGGCTAGCGGGCGAGCAGTACTTC.

The chain links TRBV6-5 to TRBJ2-2; TRBD2 aligns across 7 bases. Per the germline V gene, CDR1 is MNHEY and CDR2 is SVGAGI. Trimming removed 10 bases from V and 3 bases from J; junction bases left unmatched: 2. This CDR3 has 12 amino acids. The CDR3 region is CATRGDTGELFF. As DNA, the CDR3 is TGTGCCACCCGGGGGGACACCGGGGAGCTGTTTTTT.

The chain is built from TRBV6-5 and TRBJ2-7; perhaps TRBD2 as D (5 bases). Trimming removed 0 bases at V and 2 bases at J, with 14 bases between. This CDR3 comprises 16 residues. Germline CDR1 is MNHEY and CDR2 is SVGAGI. The CDR3 sequence: CASSYSLAGDPYEQYF. In DNA, the CDR3 is TGTGCCAGCAGTTACTCACTCGCGGGCGACCCCTACGAGCAGTACTTC.

The sample holds one count of this clone. The rearrangement joins TRBV30 to TRBJ2-6, with D maybe TRBD1 (5 bases). Trimming removed 8 bases at V and 2 bases at J, with 10 bases between. Germline CDR1 and CDR2: GTSNPN and SVGIG (reference sequence). CDR3 length: 13 amino acids. DNA of the CDR3: TGTGCCCGACGACAGACTGGGGCCAACGTCCTGACTTTC. This encodes CARRQTGANVLTF.

The count of this clone is one. The chain employs TRBV29-1 and TRBJ2-7; D uncertain. Germline V gene data show CDR1 as SQVTM and CDR2 as ANQGSEA. The V and J ends lost 6 bases and 2 bases respectively, with 11 bases between them. The CDR3 length is 12 residues. CDR3 nucleotide sequence: TGCAGCGTAGCCAACCTAGCCTACGAGCAGTACTTC. It translates to CSVANLAYEQYF.

The rearrangement uses TRBV28 and TRBJ1-4; 8 bases map to TRBD1. Germline values: CDR1 MDHEN, CDR2 SYDVKM. V lost 5 bases to trimming and J lost 5 bases; unmatched junction nucleotides: 7. This CDR3 is 15 amino acids long. The CDR3 reads CASSLYRGSNEKLFF. Written as DNA, the CDR3 is TGTGCCAGCAGTCTCTACAGGGGGTCCAATGAAAAACTGTTTTTT.

The chain employs TRBV30 and TRBJ1-2; 7 positions agree with TRBD1. The junction had 7 bases not matched to a gene; V was cut back by 2 bases and J by 4 bases. CDR3 length: 14 amino acids. Per the germline V gene, CDR1 is GTSNPN and CDR2 is SVGIG (reference sequence). The CDR3 loop is CAWSRQGGGYGYTF. In nucleotides, the CDR3 is TGTGCCTGGAGTCGACAGGGTGGGGGCTATGGCTACACCTTC.

The chain combines TRBV4-1 with TRBJ2-3; D unresolved. The V end lost 3 bases, the J end lost 6 bases, and 4 bases lay between the germline ends. Germline V gene lookup returns CDR1 MGHRA and CDR2 YSYEKL. The CDR3 totals 11 residues. For the CDR3, the DNA is TGCGCCAGCAGCCACGGGGATACGCAGTATTTT. Translated: CASSHGDTQYF.

The J gene is TRBJ1-2, the V gene TRBV19, with D maybe TRBD1 (5 bases). The germline gives CDR1 LNHDA, CDR2 SQIVND (reference sequence). The CDR3 has 12 amino acids. Between the trimmed V and J ends, which lost 6 bases and 4 bases, there was a span of 9 bases. CDR3: CASRGTGYGYTF. The DNA of the CDR3 is TGTGCCAGTAGGGGGACGGGCTATGGCTACACCTTC.

The gene calls are TRBV28 and TRBJ2-1, with D unclear. Trimming pared 4 bases from V and 5 bases from J, leaving 3 bases between. From germline, CDR1 is MDHEN and CDR2 SYDVKM. The CDR3 extends over 11 amino acids. The CDR3: CASSSNNEQFF. CDR3 bases: TGTGCCAGCAGTTCTAACAATGAGCAGTTCTTC.

The genes are TRBV10-3 and TRBJ2-7; tentative D call: TRBD2 (6 bases). V was pared by 0 bases and J by 2 bases, with 8 bases between. The CDR3 is 14 amino acids. Per the germline V gene, CDR1 is ENHRY and CDR2 is SYGVKD. The CDR3 nucleotides are TGTGCCATCAGTGAGTCGGGCGGGACCTACGAGCAGTACTTC. This encodes CAISESGGTYEQYF.

The chain carries TRBV5-6 and TRBJ1-2; D is perhaps TRBD1 (5 bases). The CDR3 is 15 residues long. Trimming took 2 bases from V and 4 from J, leaving 15 bases between them. Germline loops: CDR1 SGHDT, CDR2 YYEEEE. CDR3 sequence reads: CASSFAGRGVYGYTF. The CDR3 coding sequence is TGTGCCAGCAGCTTCGCGGGCCGGGGGGTCTATGGCTACACCTTC.

The CDR3 loop reads CASSERVSGNTIYF. The CDR3 coding sequence is TGTGCCAGCAGCGAACGGGTCTCTGGAAACACCATATATTTT. The chain links TRBV2 to TRBJ1-3; D remains unclear. The CDR3 is 14 amino acids. CDR1 SNHLY and CDR2 FYNNEI come from the germline V gene. V dropped 6 bases and J dropped 0 bases, with 9 bases sitting between them. The full variable domain, in which reference TRBV2 and TRBJ1-3 provide the parts outside the CDR3, is EPEVTQTPSHQVTQMGQEVILRCVPISNHLYFYWYRQILGQKVEFLVSFYNNEISEKSEIFDDQFSVERPDGSNFTLKIRSTKLEDSAMYFCASSERVSGNTIYFGEGSWLTVV.

This rearrangement joins TRBV27 to TRBJ1-2; D is ambiguous. The CDR3 consists of 17 residues. Trimming took off 0 bases at V and 0 bases at J, with 14 bases between the two ends. The germline CDR1 and CDR2 sequences are MNHEY and SMNVEV (reference sequence). As DNA, the CDR3 is TGTGCCAGCAGTTTATCCTCTATTAGAGGTTCTAACTATGGCTACACCTTC. It translates to CASSLSSIRGSNYGYTF.

Worth noting for this clone: This may be a read error: a much more frequent sequence differs by one nucleotide. The V and J genes are TRBV13 and TRBJ2-3; D perhaps matches TRBD2 (5 bases). V was cut by 1 base and J by 3 bases, with 5 bases left in between. This CDR3 has 13 amino acids. Germline CDR1 is PRHDT and CDR2 is FYEKMQ (reference sequence). The CDR3 DNA sequence: TGTGCCAGCAGCTTAGCGGGGACAGATACGCAGTATTTT. Residues: CASSLAGTDTQYF.

CDR3 amino acids: CASSFTGLAGENEQFF. The CDR3, as DNA: TGCGCCAGCAGCTTTACGGGACTAGCGGGAGAGAATGAGCAGTTCTTC. V is TRBV5-1 and J is TRBJ2-1; TRBD2 agrees at 14 bases. The CDR3 is 16 amino acids. Germline V gene lookup returns CDR1 SGHRS and CDR2 YFSETQ. V was pared by 2 bases and J by 7 bases, with 5 bases of the junction left unmatched. The full variable domain, its missing parts supplied by reference TRBV5-1 and TRBJ2-1, is KAGVTQTPRYLIKTRGQQVTLSCSPISGHRSVSWYQQTPGQGLQFLFEYFSETQRNKGNFPGRFSGRQFSNSRSEMNVSTLELGDSALYLCASSFTGLAGENEQFFGPGTRLTVL.

This CDR3 reads CASSSASRRRYNEQFF. The CDR3 nucleotides are TGTGCCAGCAGCTCAGCAAGCCGGCGAAGATACAATGAGCAGTTCTTC. The chain joins TRBV7-9 to TRBJ2-1; no clear D. V lost 4 bases and J 4 bases, leaving 17 bases between the germline ends. The CDR3 spans 16 residues. Germline CDR1 is SEHNR and CDR2 is FQNEAQ (reference sequence).

This chain joins TRBV2 and TRBJ2-2, with 9 bases identical to TRBD1. This CDR3 spans 15 amino acids. Germline lookup yields CDR1 SNHLY and CDR2 FYNNEI. V lost 5 bases and J lost 4; bases outside the gene matches: 5. This CDR3 is CASSLTGGTTGELFF. CDR3 DNA: TGTGCCAGCAGTTTAACAGGGGGCACCACCGGGGAGCTGTTTTTT.

This clone was observed once. The CDR3 here is CASSLYAGPYEQYF. CDR3 DNA sequence: TGTGCCAGCAGCTTATATGCAGGTCCCTACGAGCAGTACTTC. The rearrangement joins TRBV7-2 to TRBJ2-7; D is ambiguous. Trimming pared 2 bases from V and 2 bases from J, leaving 10 bases between. The CDR3 has 14 residues. Germline V gene sequence: CDR1 SGHTA, CDR2 FQGNSA.

The chain links TRBV29-1 to TRBJ1-3; D gene uncertain. The CDR3 is 16 amino acids. The germline V gene encodes CDR1 SQVTM and CDR2 ANQGSEA. Trimming stripped 7 bases from V and 2 bases from J, with 21 bases between. Here the CDR3 DNA reads TGCAGCGCTACTATCCGGGGAGGGAGCCCTGGAAACACCATATATTTT. Translated: CSATIRGGSPGNTIYF.

This chain uses TRBV6-5 with TRBJ1-2; D possibly corresponds to TRBD1 (5 bases). This CDR3 is 16 amino acids long. Germline-derived CDR1 and CDR2 are MNHEY and SVGAGI. The V end was cut by 4 bases, the J end by 8 bases, with 23 bases between. The CDR3 DNA is TGTGCCAGCAGTTCCGCCCGCGGGGCAGAGGCCCCCGGCTACACCTTC. Translating gives CASSSARGAEAPGYTF.

CDR3 loop: CASFQTGYAEKLFF. The CDR3 DNA reads TGTGCCAGCTTCCAGACAGGCTACGCTGAAAAACTGTTTTTT. V and J are TRBV6-1 and TRBJ1-4, with TRBD1 as a possible D gene (6 bases). This CDR3 is 14 amino acids long. V lost 8 bases, J lost 7 bases, and 17 bases lay in between. From germline, CDR1 is MNHNS and CDR2 SASEGT.

The J gene is TRBJ1-1, the V gene TRBV27; D is unresolved. The CDR3 consists of 13 residues. CDR1 is MNHEY, CDR2 SMNVEV, per germline (reference sequence). V lost 1 base and J lost 3, with 6 bases in between. CDR3 nucleotide sequence: TGTGCCAGCAGTTTATTACCATACACTGAAGCTTTCTTT. Amino acid sequence: CASSLLPYTEAFF.

V and J are TRBV7-2 and TRBJ2-1; the D call may be TRBD1 or TRBD2 (5 bases each). Trimming shortened V by 6 bases and J by 9 bases, and 18 bases separated the two germline ends. This CDR3 comprises 14 residues. Germline CDR1 and CDR2: SGHTA and FQGNSA. The CDR3 sequence is CASRPGTGGVEQFF. DNA for the CDR3: TGTGCCAGCAGACCTGGGACGGGTGGGGTTGAGCAGTTCTTC. Looking up the rest from reference TRBV7-2 and TRBJ2-1 gives the full variable domain: GAGVSQSPSNKVTEKGKDVELRCDPISGHTALYWYRQSLGQGLEFLIYFQGNSAPDKSGLPSDRFSAERTGGSVSTLTIQRTQQEDSAVYLCASRPGTGGVEQFFGPGTRLTVL.